Listed below are T cell receptor beta chains from one sample, sequenced in a study of OX40 agonist ivuxolimab in advanced cancers. TCRdb's copy holds only in-frame clones and misses some; the assay was immunoSEQ multiplex PCR. Of 150,000 to 190,000 clones listed, 94% are singletons. The sequencing here drew on CD4+ or CD8+ T cells sorted from blood, taken in a trial of the OX40 agonist ivuxolimab. Receptors originate from an adult with an advanced solid tumor such as melanoma, head and neck, liver or kidney cancer. The CDR3 runs from the conserved cysteine through the conserved F or W. The D gene is left open where the match is weak. Clone size is not always given. Where it is, it says once, few, many or a class for expanded clones.

V: TRBV10-1; J: TRBJ2-7; D: NA; size: few; CDR3: CASSEPESYEQYF; DNA: TGCGCCAGCAGTGAGCCGGAATCCTACGAGCAGTACTTC
V: TRBV5-1; J: TRBJ1-5; D: NA; size: NA; CDR3: CASSLDPGRGQPQHF; DNA: TGCGCCAGCAGCTTGGACCCGGGGAGAGGACAGCCCCAGCATTTT
V: TRBV19; J: TRBJ2-7; D: TRBD2; size: NA; CDR3: CASSILGGSSYEQYF; DNA: TGTGCCAGTAGTATCCTTGGCGGGAGCTCCTACGAGCAGTACTTC
V: TRBV7-9; J: TRBJ1-4; D: NA; size: NA; CDR3: CASSRDEEKLFF; DNA: TGTGCCAGCAGCCGGGACGAAGAAAAACTGTTTTTT
V: TRBV7-2; J: TRBJ2-1; D: TRBD1; size: NA; CDR3: CASSADRGSYNEQFF; DNA: TGTGCCAGCAGCGCGGACAGGGGCTCCTACAATGAGCAGTTCTTC
V: TRBV10-3; J: TRBJ1-2; D: NA; size: NA; CDR3: CAISETSTGTYGYTF; DNA: TGTGCCATCAGTGAGACGTCGACAGGAACCTATGGCTACACCTTC
V: TRBV7-9; J: TRBJ2-3; D: NA; size: NA; CDR3: CASSPGLDADTQYF; DNA: TGTGCCAGCAGCCCCGGGCTGGACGCAGATACGCAGTATTTT
V: TRBV7-3; J: TRBJ1-1; D: NA; size: NA; CDR3: CASSSPGVKAFF; DNA: TGTGCCAGCAGCTCCCCGGGCGTTAAAGCTTTCTTT
V: TRBV19; J: TRBJ2-7; D: TRBD1; size: NA; CDR3: CASSSRTGTGFPGEQYF; DNA: TGTGCCAGTAGTTCGCGAACCGGGACAGGGTTCCCAGGCGAGCAGTACTTC
V: TRBV18; J: TRBJ1-1; D: NA; size: NA; CDR3: CASSPVRQLNTEAFF; DNA: TGTGCCAGCTCACCCGTCAGGCAGTTGAACACTGAAGCTTTCTTT
V: TRBV5-8; J: TRBJ2-7; D: TRBD1; size: NA; CDR3: CASSRDRVYEQYF; DNA: TGTGCCAGCAGTCGGGACAGGGTCTACGAGCAGTACTTC
V: TRBV27; J: TRBJ1-2; D: TRBD1; size: NA; CDR3: CASRRGQGGGYTF; DNA: TGTGCCAGCAGAAGGGGACAGGGAGGAGGCTACACCTTC
V: TRBV14; J: TRBJ2-1; D: TRBD2; size: NA; CDR3: CASSPGLSISYNEQFF; DNA: TGTGCCAGCAGCCCGGGACTATCGATCTCCTACAATGAGCAGTTCTTC
V: TRBV19; J: TRBJ2-1; D: TRBD2; size: NA; CDR3: CASSIQAGVGGGEQFF; DNA: TGTGCCAGTAGTATTCAAGCGGGAGTGGGGGGCGGTGAGCAGTTCTTC
V: TRBV19; J: TRBJ1-5; D: TRBD1; size: NA; CDR3: CASGTGIFLPRGNYQPQHF; DNA: TGTGCCAGTGGGACAGGGATCTTCCTACCGCGTGGAAATTATCAGCCCCAGCATTTT
V: TRBV18; J: TRBJ2-7; D: TRBD1; size: NA; CDR3: CASSPDRGGEQYF; DNA: TGTGCCAGCTCACCGGACAGGGGAGGCGAGCAGTACTTC
V: TRBV6-1; J: TRBJ2-7; D: NA; size: few; CDR3: CASTQRGVAPLEQYF; DNA: TGTGCCAGCACTCAACGGGGTGTCGCCCCTCTTGAGCAGTACTTC
V: TRBV18; J: TRBJ2-6; D: TRBD1; size: NA; CDR3: CASSPRDRATNVLTF; DNA: TGTGCCAGCTCACCACGGGACAGGGCGACCAACGTCCTGACTTTC
V: TRBV7-6; J: TRBJ1-1; D: NA; size: NA; CDR3: CASSARALMPTEAFF; DNA: TGTGCCAGCAGCGCACGGGCCCTAATGCCCACTGAAGCTTTCTTT
V: TRBV29-1; J: TRBJ2-3; D: NA; size: NA; CDR3: CSVDPALDTQYF; DNA: TGCAGCGTTGACCCAGCGCTAGATACGCAGTATTTT
V: TRBV18; J: TRBJ1-3; D: NA; size: NA; CDR3: CASPPPGLSGNTIYF; DNA: TGTGCCAGCCCACCCCCGGGCCTCTCTGGAAACACCATATATTTT
V: TRBV5-1; J: TRBJ2-2; D: NA; size: NA; CDR3: CASSTDPNTGELFF; DNA: TGCGCCAGCAGCACCGACCCGAACACCGGGGAGCTGTTTTTT
V: TRBV7-2; J: TRBJ1-3; D: NA; size: NA; CDR3: CASSSSPGGNTIYF; DNA: TGTGCCAGCAGCTCCTCCCCGGGTGGAAACACCATATATTTT
V: TRBV29-1; J: TRBJ2-1; D: TRBD2; size: NA; CDR3: CSVEGWTPGTSGSLYNEQFF; DNA: TGCAGCGTTGAAGGTTGGACCCCCGGGACTAGCGGGAGCCTTTACAATGAGCAGTTCTTC
V: TRBV28; J: TRBJ2-7; D: TRBD2; size: NA; CDR3: CASRSLAGFPGEQYF; DNA: TGTGCCAGCAGGTCCCTAGCGGGATTTCCGGGGGAGCAGTACTTC
V: TRBV7-9; J: TRBJ2-7; D: TRBD2; size: NA; CDR3: CASSPLAGGSYEQYF; DNA: TGTGCCAGCAGCCCCCTAGCGGGGGGCTCCTACGAGCAGTACTTC
V: TRBV7-2; J: TRBJ2-5; D: TRBD2; size: NA; CDR3: CASTEWGGRETQYF; DNA: TGTGCCAGCACCGAGTGGGGGGGGAGGGAGACCCAGTACTTC
V: TRBV7-2; J: TRBJ1-5; D: NA; size: NA; CDR3: CASSLDSGNQPQHF; DNA: TGTGCCAGCAGCCTAGACAGCGGCAATCAGCCCCAGCATTTT
V: TRBV7-7; J: TRBJ2-7; D: TRBD1; size: NA; CDR3: CASSLGQGNYEQYF; DNA: TGTGCCAGCAGCTTAGGACAGGGGAATTACGAGCAGTACTTC
V: TRBV28; J: TRBJ2-7; D: NA; size: NA; CDR3: CASRQGSYEQYF; DNA: TGTGCCAGCAGGCAAGGCTCCTACGAGCAGTACTTC
V: TRBV18; J: TRBJ1-1; D: TRBD1; size: NA; CDR3: CASSPMTGGPEAFF; DNA: TGTGCCAGCTCACCTATGACAGGGGGCCCTGAAGCTTTCTTT